The T cell receptor (beta chain) under discussion was sequenced for a study of blood T cells in healthy people across ages (dated by TCRdb to between 2014 and 2017). Turning to the overall study: Template switching captured roughly one uniquely barcoded TCR beta cDNA molecule per two T cells in model experiments. Two additional independent replicas of 1 million unique cDNA reads from the same blood draw were analyzed for two donors (one aged 18 to 30 and one aged 80 or older). The donors were split into four age groups: young (average approximately 16 years), middle-aged (roughly 39), aged (roughly 60) and long-lived (more than 80). To avoid experimental bias, donors of different ages were distributed randomly across sequencing lanes. The study measured age-related changes in TCR beta repertoire diversity using deep sequencing normalized with unique cDNA molecular identifiers.

Systemically healthy Caucasian individuals from Russia, 35 to 50 in total and aged about 6 to 95 years, were included as donors. Each donor gave approximately 10 milliliters of peripheral blood, collected into EDTA-treated Vacutainer tubes. Ficoll-Paque density-gradient centrifugation was used to isolate PBMCs, with at least 6 million per sample. Total RNA, at least 6 micrograms per sample, was extracted from PBMCs with Trizol reagent. The percentages of naive CD45RAhigh/CD27high T cells were determined by flow cytometry on a PBMC aliquot from every donor. The library relied on 5' RACE. The instrument was an Illumina HiSeq 2500. The second PCR ran for about 7 to 11 cycles and used a J-beta primer mix along with a sample-barcoded 5' primer. A unique molecular identifier was introduced onto each TCR beta cDNA molecule by a template-switch 5' adaptor carrying 12 random nucleotides. Each sample yielded at least 2.5 million CDR3-containing paired-end reads. First-strand cDNA synthesis was performed from all RNA using the Mint cDNA synthesis kit, with priming by a TRBC-specific oligonucleotide. Following uracil-DNA glycosylase treatment, a first 18-cycle PCR with universal primers M1SS and BC2_uni_R was performed on all cDNA. The authors' analysis ran thus. Normalization of each sample was performed by random selection of 1 million high-quality reads, each carrying a distinct molecular identifier. Instead of being binned into consensus sequences, reads with shared molecular identifiers were discarded. MiTCR, with a Q25 quality threshold and the strictest error-elimination algorithm, was used for CDR3 identification, clonotype clustering and error correction. A nonparametric unseen species model with Euler transformation was used to estimate lower-bound total TCR beta diversity. TCRdb trimmed the raw reads at Q25, called clones with MiXCR and kept productive beta chains. Each entry is one CDR3 protein sequence, shown with its most common DNA and genes. The V and J calls were determined by TCRdb, not by the authors. In this sample the table shows about 970,000 distinct CDR3 sequences, approximately 50% of which occur a single time. The ten largest make up 20% to 25% of the sample.

CDR1 and CDR2 are drawn from the germline V gene (reference sequence): DFQATT, SNEGSKA. The CDR3 covers 10 residues, taking in both the cysteine and the phenylalanine. CDR3 DNA only is kept here, 30 bases in frame from base 1. As regards this clonotype: The antigen it binds to is not known. No base quality values were provided; no much bigger clone lies one nucleotide off.

Study-wide findings and limitations: Conclusive comparison of naive and antigen-experienced compartments was prevented by the profiling of bulk unsorted PBMCs. Donor CMV infection status was unknown, potentially confounding age-related changes in expanded clonotypes. The long-lived group showed more naive CD4+ T cells, fewer expanded clones and increased TCR diversity than the aged group, suggesting age selection. As age increased, observed TCR beta diversity per million T cells dropped in a roughly linear way, and a significant reduction was already evident by age about 40. Observed TCR beta diversity correlated strongly with the percentage of naive T cells measured by flow cytometry. Estimates of total diversity based on one million sequenced T cells were considered lower bounds and underestimates.

The sequencing sample was made of blood. The chain is encoded by TRBV20-1 joined to TRBJ1-1, and perhaps TRBD1 as D gene, on 6 matching bases. The receptor was isolated from a woman in her fifties or sixties in good health. The sequenced DNA is TGCAGAGGGGGGGGGACTGAAGCTTTCTTT. Protein translation: CRGGGTEAFF.